Described below is a single T cell receptor beta chain sequence and its context. This clonotype is classified as medium-sized (0.01 to 0.1%). This receptor's antigen is unknown. No base quality information exists; no much larger clone differs at one position. This sample is drawn from a study of spatial heterogeneity in lung cancer (dated by TCRdb to about 2019). At the level of the whole study: Beta-chain transcripts were consistently detected in greater numbers than alpha-chain transcripts, which likely reflected higher beta-chain transcript abundance. In tumor regions, TCR transcript counts showed a strong correlation with a T cell transcriptional module score derived from matched bulk RNA-seq. In the raw uncorrected reads, each unique combination of TCR and UMI appeared more than ten times on average. In non-small cell lung cancer, the study quantitatively compared TCR alpha and beta repertoires across several tumor regions, matched nontumor lung, and blood. Nonsynonymous mutation counts, determined by whole-exome sequencing of tumor tissue, were related to features of the TCR repertoire. At surgery, 220 tumor regions, roughly 63 matched nontumor lung samples and 56 PBMC samples were TCR-sequenced for both alpha and beta chains.

Findings and caveats that apply to the study as a whole: A correlation was observed between the number of expanded intratumoral alpha and beta TCRs and the tumor nonsynonymous mutation count. Counts of ubiquitous and regional expanded TCRs correlated with counts of ubiquitous and regional nonsynonymous mutations, respectively. Additional single-cell paired TCR alpha and beta sequencing was considered necessary to confirm, at a functional level, the hypothesis that regional TCRs recognize regional mutations. TCR-seq was estimated to cover only approximately 6.4% of tumor T cells for alpha chains and roughly 14% for beta chains.

CDR1 and CDR2, per the germline V gene, are SGHTA and FQGTGA. Reading from cysteine to phenylalanine, the CDR3 counts 16 amino acids. Here the CDR3 DNA is all that survives: 48 bases in frame from base 1. Trimming accounts for 5 bases at V and 6 bases at J, while the number of junction bases matched to no gene is 16. This specimen's time point label, per the study, means: sample taken at primary tumor resection. The donors were 65 to 85 patients from the lung TRACERx cohort who had early-stage, untreated non-small cell lung cancer. Without any cell sorting, TCR sequencing was performed on whole RNA extracted either from tumor and nontumor lung tissue or from cryopreserved PBMC samples. A patient was chosen for TCR sequencing only when enough RNA was available from at least two tumor regions. Before being selected, tumor and adjacent nontumor lung specimens were reviewed by a lung pathologist. Library preparation used 5' RACE. TCRdb shows the sequencer as NextSeq 500. In the TCR library protocol, a unique molecular identifier was attached to each TCR cDNA molecule so that PCR and sequencing errors could be corrected. In the source study's methods: TCR identification, UMI-based error correction and CDR3 extraction were all carried out with Decombinator tools. Expanded TCRs were defined as those above a frequency of 2 per 1,000, corresponding to the top 1% of the tumor frequency distribution. Expanded tumor TCRs statistically deemed absent (corrected P<0.05) from at least one tumor region were classed as regional, and all other expanded tumor TCRs were classed as ubiquitous. Each repertoire was subsampled 100 times to 5,000 TCRs, after which Renyi diversity was computed with the R vegan package. CDR3 similarity networks were built from amino acid triplet string-kernel similarity, with CDR3s being connected when pairwise similarity was above 0.82. TCRdb cleaned the public reads at Q25 with fastp, built clones with MiXCR and kept in-frame beta chains. Each CDR3 protein appears once, grouped with its most common genes and DNA. These V and J calls originate from TCRdb's pipeline instead of the authors' own analysis. This sample holds 2,200 or so distinct CDR3 sequences; around 2.8% were observed only once. The top ten clonotypes cover about 11% of the sample.

This receptor chain uses TRBV7-3 and TRBJ2-7, with 7 bases matching TRBD1. This clonotype originated in a female donor with early-stage non-small cell lung cancer. Sequenced here: lung tumor tissue, sampled at surgery. The CDR3 corresponds to CASSQGTARGLSEQYF. The DNA sequence is as follows: TGTGCCAGCAGCCAAGGGACAGCCAGGGGATTATCCGAGCAGTACTTC. When the CDR3 is completed using the reference TRBV7-3 and TRBJ2-7 genes on either side, the full variable domain is GAGVSQTPSNKVTEKGKYVELRCDPISGHTALYWYRQSLGQGPEFLIYFQGTGAADDSGLPNDRFFAVRPEGSVSTLKIQRTERGDSAVYLCASSQGTARGLSEQYFGPGTRLTVT.